One and the same sample provided the 32 T cell receptor beta chains below, sequenced in a study of blood T cell repertoires in COVID-19. The method was immunoSEQ multiplex PCR; TCRdb's version includes in-frame clones alone and lacks a portion of them. Of approximately 300,000 clones detected, roughly 90% appear once; the ten largest clones hold less than 20%. The sample comprised PBMCs or T cells enriched from blood (not recorded which). The receptors originated from a woman between 25 and 40 years old who had recovered from COVID-19.

This clone occurred once. The chain recombines TRBV24-1 with TRBJ1-2; D is unresolved. Trimming shortened V by 6 bases and J by 5 bases, and 15 bases separated the two germline ends. Germline V lookup: CDR1 KGHDR, CDR2 SFDVKD. This CDR3 is 14 amino acids long. Here the CDR3 reads CATSSRSMSYGYTF. The CDR3 bases are TGTGCCACCAGTTCCCGGTCGATGTCGTATGGCTACACCTTC.

V gene TRBV7-6 combines with J gene TRBJ2-3, with D possibly TRBD2 on 6 matching bases. Germline V lookup: CDR1 SGHVS, CDR2 FNYEAQ. V was clipped by 0 bases and J by 5 bases, with 9 bases between them. This CDR3 has 14 amino acids. CDR3 in amino acids: CASSLAYGGDTQYF. In DNA form, the CDR3 reads TGTGCCAGCAGCTTAGCCTACGGGGGAGATACGCAGTATTTT.

In this sample, this clone turned up once. V usage is TRBV3-1 (or the pseudogene TRBV3-2) and J usage is TRBJ2-7; possibly TRBD2 for D (7 bases). V was clipped by 3 bases and J by 3 bases, with 18 bases between them. The CDR3 has 16 residues. Looked up from germline, CDR1 is LGHDT and CDR2 is YNNKEL (reference sequence). CDR3 nucleotides: TGTGCCAGCAGCCACCCCAGGAAGCGGGACATCTACGAGCAGTACTTC. This translates into CASSHPRKRDIYEQYF.

The genes are TRBV14 and TRBJ1-2; D is uncertain. The ends were cut back, 2 bases at V and 1 base at J, with 8 bases in the middle. Germline CDR1 reads SGHDN; CDR2 reads FVKESK. This CDR3 has 14 residues. The CDR3 DNA sequence: TGTGCCAGCAGCCAAAGCCTCTTTAACTATGGCTACACCTTC. Its translation: CASSQSLFNYGYTF.

This clone was counted a single time. The V gene is TRBV28, the J gene TRBJ1-4; no reliable D call. V was trimmed by 10 bases and J by 3 bases, leaving 15 bases between them. The CDR3 sequence is 14 residues long. Germline CDR1 is MDHEN and CDR2 is SYDVKM. The chain's CDR3 is CATRVGASNEKLFF. Here the CDR3 DNA reads TGTGCCACCCGGGTCGGTGCATCTAATGAAAAACTGTTTTTT. Filled out from reference TRBV28 and TRBJ1-4, the complete variable domain reads DVKVTQSSRYLVKRTGEKVFLECVQDMDHENMFWYRQDPGLGLRLIYFSYDVKMKEKGDIPEGYSVSREKKERFSLILESASTNQTSMYLCATRVGASNEKLFFGSGTQLSVL.

CDR3 nucleotide sequence: TGTGCCAGCAGCCCGGAGGTCTGGGTTAGCGCAGAGACCCAGTACTTC. It encodes CASSPEVWVSAETQYF. V gene TRBV5-4 combines with J gene TRBJ2-5, with a possible D match to TRBD2 (5 bases). The CDR3 length is 16 residues. CDR1 and CDR2 from the germline V gene are SGHNT and YYREEE (reference sequence). The ends were cut back, 4 bases at V and 4 bases at J, with 20 bases in the middle.

The chain is built from TRBV6-5 and TRBJ2-7; D perhaps matches TRBD2 (6 bases). V dropped 4 bases and J dropped 3 bases, with 10 bases sitting between them. The CDR3 is 13 amino acids. Germline CDR1 reads MNHEY; CDR2 reads SVGAGI. CDR3 in amino acids: CASSSPGVYEQYF. As DNA, the CDR3 is TGTGCCAGCAGTTCCCCGGGGGTCTACGAGCAGTACTTC.

This chain links TRBV3-1 (or the pseudogene TRBV3-2) with TRBJ2-2; D is unclear. Germline V lookup: CDR1 LGHDT, CDR2 YNNKEL (reference sequence). Trimming shortened V by 4 bases and J by 5 bases, and 11 bases separated the two germline ends. This CDR3 contains 14 residues. In DNA form, the CDR3 reads TGTGCCAGCAGCCCCTTAGCAGATACCGGGGAGCTGTTTTTT. This encodes CASSPLADTGELFF.

The chain links TRBV28 to TRBJ2-5, with 10 nucleotides matching TRBD2. From germline, CDR1 is MDHEN and CDR2 SYDVKM. The CDR3 loop spans 14 amino acids. The trim removed 8 bases at V and 5 bases at J, leaving 8 bases unmatched. CDR3 in amino acids: CASRPGLALETQYF. The DNA of the CDR3 is TGTGCCAGCCGACCGGGACTAGCGCTCGAGACCCAGTACTTC. The complete variable domain, with remaining parts taken from reference TRBV28 and TRBJ2-5, reads DVKVTQSSRYLVKRTGEKVFLECVQDMDHENMFWYRQDPGLGLRLIYFSYDVKMKEKGDIPEGYSVSREKKERFSLILESASTNQTSMYLCASRPGLALETQYFGPGTRLLVL.

The sample holds one count of this clone. The chain uses TRBV28 and TRBJ2-7; TRBD2 matches at 10 bases. The CDR3 has 18 residues. V shed 6 bases and J 0 bases; nucleotides not matched to a gene: 14. The germline V gene encodes CDR1 MDHEN and CDR2 SYDVKM. CDR3 residues: CASSPWVPTSGNSYEQYF. DNA for the CDR3: TGTGCCAGCAGCCCATGGGTCCCCACTAGCGGGAACTCCTACGAGCAGTACTTC.

Worth noting for this clone: The sample holds other DNA sequences that translate to the same CDR3. V is TRBV3-1 (or the pseudogene TRBV3-2) and J is TRBJ2-7; unclear D gene. The CDR3 contains 12 residues. Trimming removed 4 bases at V and 0 bases at J, with 4 bases between. Germline V lookup: CDR1 LGHDT, CDR2 YNNKEL (reference sequence). CDR3 coding DNA: TGTGCCAGCAGCCTACTCTCCTACGAGCAGTACTTC. Protein product: CASSLLSYEQYF.

V gene TRBV7-2 combines with J gene TRBJ2-7; 8 bases agree with TRBD2. V lost 1 base and J lost 3; bases outside the gene matches: 5. This CDR3 spans 15 amino acids. The germline gives CDR1 SGHTA, CDR2 FQGNSA. CDR3 in amino acids: CASSLVSGDNYEQYF. Written as DNA, the CDR3 is TGTGCCAGCAGCTTAGTTAGCGGGGACAACTACGAGCAGTACTTC. Using reference TRBV7-2 and TRBJ2-7 for the parts outside the CDR3, the full variable domain is GAGVSQSPSNKVTEKGKDVELRCDPISGHTALYWYRQSLGQGLEFLIYFQGNSAPDKSGLPSDRFSAERTGGSVSTLTIQRTQQEDSAVYLCASSLVSGDNYEQYFGPGTRLTVT.

The chain joins TRBV7-8 to TRBJ1-1, with a weak D call TRBD1 (6 bases). Trimming took 2 bases from V and 1 from J, leaving 8 bases between them. CDR1 is SGHVS and CDR2 is FQNEAQ in the germline V gene. CDR3 length equals 14 residues. Written as DNA, the CDR3 is TGTGCCAGCAGCTTAACAGGGCAGAACACTGAAGCTTTCTTT. This sequence encodes CASSLTGQNTEAFF. Based on the CDR3 plus reference TRBV7-8 and TRBJ1-1, the full variable domain is GAGVSQSPRYKVAKRGQDVALRCDPISGHVSLFWYQQALGQGPEFLTYFQNEAQLDKSGLPSDRFFAERPEGSVSTLKIQRTQQEDSAVYLCASSLTGQNTEAFFGQGTRLTVV.

This clone was observed a single time. The rearrangement links TRBV25-1 to TRBJ2-3, with TRBD1 identical over 8 bases. Germline loops: CDR1 MGHDK, CDR2 SYGVNS. V dropped 3 bases and J dropped 6; count of bases not matched to a gene: 11. The CDR3 totals 16 residues. CDR3 residues: CASSEAGTGPSDTQYF. The CDR3 coding sequence is TGTGCCAGCAGTGAGGCCGGGACAGGTCCATCGGATACGCAGTATTTT.

The V call is TRBV5-1, the J call TRBJ1-1; 8 bases line up with TRBD1. The CDR3 consists of 17 residues. The trim removed 6 bases at V and 0 bases at J, leaving 13 bases unmatched. From germline, CDR1 is SGHRS and CDR2 YFSETQ. CDR3 DNA sequence: TGCGCCAGCACCCCGGATGGGACAGGACGACTGAACACTGAAGCTTTCTTT. Its translation is CASTPDGTGRLNTEAFF.

Here the CDR3 reads CASSDPGSTRAEAFF. DNA for the CDR3: TGTGCCAGCAGTGACCCCGGGTCCACTAGGGCTGAAGCTTTCTTT. The chain employs TRBV2 and TRBJ1-1, with D unresolved. Between the trimmed V and J ends, which lost 3 bases and 6 bases, there was a span of 17 bases. The germline CDR1 and CDR2 sequences are SNHLY and FYNNEI. CDR3 length: 15 amino acids.

As regards this clone: A read error may account for a junction end that differs from germline. The rearrangement uses TRBV19 and TRBJ2-2; no clear D. CDR3 length equals 15 residues. Germline V gene lookup returns CDR1 LNHDA and CDR2 SQIVND (reference sequence). The CDR3 DNA reads as TGTGCCTCCCGGCGGTCTAGTGTGAACCCCGGGGAGCTGTTTTTT. This encodes CASRRSSVNPGELFF.

This chain joins TRBV13 and TRBJ1-6; no definite D call. This CDR3 has 16 amino acids. CDR1 and CDR2 (germline): PRHDT, FYEKMQ (reference sequence). V was trimmed by 2 bases and J by 10 bases, leaving 18 bases between them. The CDR3 protein is CASSLNPTPWESPLHF. CDR3 sequence (DNA): TGTGCCAGCAGCTTAAATCCGACCCCCTGGGAGTCACCCCTCCACTTT.

This clone was recorded only once. The chain recombines TRBV10-3 with TRBJ2-1; 7 positions match TRBD2. This CDR3 region has 16 residues. Trimming removed 0 bases from V and 4 bases from J; junction bases left unmatched: 6. Germline V lookup: CDR1 ENHRY, CDR2 SYGVKD. The CDR3 nucleotides read TGTGCCATCAGTGAGTCGAGCGGGACTTATTACAATGAGCAGTTCTTC. Encoded protein: CAISESSGTYYNEQFF.

The chain carries TRBV5-8 and TRBJ2-1, with 13 bases aligning to TRBD2. The V segment lost 4 bases and the J segment 5 bases; nucleotides outside the gene matches: 3. CDR1 and CDR2 from the germline V gene are SGHTS and YDEGEE. This CDR3 is 15 amino acids long. The CDR3 here is CASSTGLAGDNEQFF. DNA of the CDR3: TGTGCCAGCAGCACTGGACTAGCGGGGGACAATGAGCAGTTCTTC.

CDR3 in amino acids: CASSYSRLAGGNEQFF. The CDR3, as DNA: TGTGCCAGCAGTTACTCGCGACTAGCGGGAGGCAATGAGCAGTTCTTC. The chain is built from TRBV6-5 and TRBJ2-1, with 13 bases aligning to TRBD2. The CDR3 has 16 amino acids. V shed 0 bases and J 6 bases; nucleotides not matched to a gene: 2. Germline CDR1 reads MNHEY; CDR2 reads SVGAGI.

The chain joins TRBV7-2 to TRBJ2-1; 10 bases align to TRBD1. The trim removed 1 base at V and 3 bases at J, leaving 3 bases unmatched. Germline V gene data show CDR1 as SGHTA and CDR2 as FQGNSA. This CDR3 is 16 amino acids long. The CDR3, as DNA: TGTGCCAGCAGCTTAGGGGGACAGGGGAGCTACAATGAGCAGTTCTTC. This gives the protein CASSLGGQGSYNEQFF. The complete variable domain, with remaining parts taken from reference TRBV7-2 and TRBJ2-1, reads GAGVSQSPSNKVTEKGKDVELRCDPISGHTALYWYRQSLGQGLEFLIYFQGNSAPDKSGLPSDRFSAERTGGSVSTLTIQRTQQEDSAVYLCASSLGGQGSYNEQFFGPGTRLTVL.

This chain connects TRBV27 to TRBJ2-7; D possibly corresponds to TRBD2 (5 bases). CDR3 length equals 14 residues. The germline CDR1 and CDR2 sequences are MNHEY and SMNVEV (reference sequence). Trimming pared 3 bases from V and 4 bases from J, leaving 13 bases between. The CDR3 loop reads CASSFVGGPYEQYF. CDR3 sequence (DNA): TGTGCCAGCAGTTTCGTAGGAGGACCATACGAGCAGTACTTC.

The chain uses TRBV4-1 and TRBJ1-3, with a tentative D call TRBD1 (6 bases). This CDR3 comprises 18 residues. Per the germline V gene, CDR1 is MGHRA and CDR2 is YSYEKL. Trimming took off 1 base at V and 2 bases at J, with 18 bases between the two ends. As DNA, the CDR3 is TGCGCCAGCAGCCAAGTTTCGAACAGGGCGGTGGCTGGAAACACCATATATTTT. It translates to CASSQVSNRAVAGNTIYF.

V gene TRBV5-1 combines with J gene TRBJ2-2; perhaps TRBD2 as D (5 bases). The CDR3 contains 15 residues. Trimming removed 3 bases at V and 1 base at J, with 10 bases between. The V gene's germline CDR1 is SGHRS and CDR2 YFSETQ. The CDR3 loop reads CASSWRSMNTGELFF. CDR3 bases: TGCGCCAGCAGCTGGAGGTCAATGAACACCGGGGAGCTGTTTTTT.

The V call is TRBV20-1, the J call TRBJ1-2; 9 positions agree with TRBD1. Germline V gene data show CDR1 as DFQATT and CDR2 as SNEGSKA (reference sequence). The trim removed 3 bases at V and 7 bases at J, leaving 15 bases unmatched. The CDR3 sequence is 16 residues long. This CDR3 is CSASLATGQGASGYTF. In DNA, the CDR3 is TGCAGTGCTAGTCTTGCTACGGGACAGGGAGCCTCTGGCTACACCTTC.

This clone occurred once. The genes are TRBV10-3 and TRBJ2-3; 12 nucleotides agree with TRBD2. The V gene's germline CDR1 is ENHRY and CDR2 SYGVKD. The CDR3 spans 17 residues. Losses at the gene ends were 1 base for V and 5 bases for J; bases not matched to a gene: 7. The CDR3 loop is CAISELVTSGRLDTQYF. In DNA form, the CDR3 reads TGTGCCATCAGTGAGTTAGTGACTAGCGGGAGATTAGATACGCAGTATTTT.

This chain connects TRBV7-9 to TRBJ1-4, with D uncertain. Trimming removed 5 bases at V and 0 bases at J, with 4 bases between. The CDR3 consists of 13 residues. Germline loops: CDR1 SEHNR, CDR2 FQNEAQ (reference sequence). CDR3 in amino acids: CASSRTTNEKLFF. CDR3 DNA sequence: TGTGCCAGCAGCCGTACAACTAATGAAAAACTGTTTTTT.

This chain connects TRBV27 to TRBJ1-5, with D unclear. Germline-derived CDR1 and CDR2 are MNHEY and SMNVEV (reference sequence). V was trimmed by 5 bases and J by 5 bases, leaving 7 bases between them. CDR3 size: 12 residues. The CDR3 nucleotides are TGTGCCAGCAGTGACTCTGATCAGCCCCAGCATTTT. Translation: CASSDSDQPQHF.

The genes are TRBV9 and TRBJ2-7; TRBD2 aligns across 10 bases. The germline gives CDR1 SGDLS, CDR2 YYNGEE. V lost 3 bases, J lost 3 bases, and 3 bases stayed unmatched. This CDR3 is 14 amino acids long. CDR3 residues: CASSAGTSVYEQYF. CDR3 nucleotides: TGTGCCAGCAGCGCCGGGACTAGCGTCTACGAGCAGTACTTC.

This chain joins TRBV7-9 and TRBJ2-1; D remains ambiguous. This CDR3 is 14 amino acids long. Per germline, CDR1 SEHNR and CDR2 FQNEAQ (reference sequence). V shed 0 bases and J shed 5 bases, with 8 bases lying between them. The CDR3 is CASSLALTDNEQFF. CDR3 nucleotides: TGTGCCAGCAGCTTAGCTCTCACGGACAATGAGCAGTTCTTC.

J is TRBJ1-2 and V is TRBV28; a possible D gene is TRBD1 (5 bases). This CDR3 is 15 amino acids long. The V gene's germline CDR1 is MDHEN and CDR2 SYDVKM. Trimming pared 2 bases from V and 0 bases from J, leaving 10 bases between. The CDR3 coding sequence is TGTGCCAGCAGTTTAGGCGACAGCACTAACTATGGCTACACCTTC. Its protein is CASSLGDSTNYGYTF.